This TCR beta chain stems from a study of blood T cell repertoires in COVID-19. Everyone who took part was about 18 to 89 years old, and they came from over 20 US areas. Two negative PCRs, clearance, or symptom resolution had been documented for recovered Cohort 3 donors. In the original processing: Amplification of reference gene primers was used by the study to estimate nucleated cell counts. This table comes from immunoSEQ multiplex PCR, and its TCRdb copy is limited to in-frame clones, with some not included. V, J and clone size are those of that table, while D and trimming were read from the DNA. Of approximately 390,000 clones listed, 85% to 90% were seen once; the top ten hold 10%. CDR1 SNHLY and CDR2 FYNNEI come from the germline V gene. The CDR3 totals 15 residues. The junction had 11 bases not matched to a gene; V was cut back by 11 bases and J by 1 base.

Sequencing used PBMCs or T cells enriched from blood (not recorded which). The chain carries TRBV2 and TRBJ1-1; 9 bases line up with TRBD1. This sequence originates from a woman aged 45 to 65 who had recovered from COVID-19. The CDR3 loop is CACSQGATSNTEAFF. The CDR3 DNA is TGTGCCTGCTCACAGGGGGCAACATCGAACACTGAAGCTTTCTTT.